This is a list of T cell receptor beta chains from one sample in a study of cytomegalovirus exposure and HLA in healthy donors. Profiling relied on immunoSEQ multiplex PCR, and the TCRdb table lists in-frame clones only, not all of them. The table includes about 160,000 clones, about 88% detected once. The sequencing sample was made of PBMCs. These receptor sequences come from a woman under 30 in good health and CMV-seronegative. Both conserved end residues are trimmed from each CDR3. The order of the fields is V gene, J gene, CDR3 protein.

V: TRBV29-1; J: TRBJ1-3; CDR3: SVAGQNGNTIY
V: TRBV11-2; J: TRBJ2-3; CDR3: ASSLRRGTSTDTQY
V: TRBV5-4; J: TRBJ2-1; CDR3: ASSVRGRGEDEQF
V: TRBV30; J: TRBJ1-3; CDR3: AWSVGASNSGNTIY
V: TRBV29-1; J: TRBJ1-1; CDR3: SVAGTGAGTEAF
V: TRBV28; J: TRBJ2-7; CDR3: ASSLQRENPYEQY
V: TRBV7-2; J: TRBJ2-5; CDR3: ASSPASGGAVETQY
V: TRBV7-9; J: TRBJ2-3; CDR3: ASSSNRESSPDTQY
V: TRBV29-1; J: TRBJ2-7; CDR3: SVEQGDTYEQY
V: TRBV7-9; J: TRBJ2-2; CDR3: ASSLPGGTGELF
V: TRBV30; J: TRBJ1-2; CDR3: AWNPGEGFFGYT
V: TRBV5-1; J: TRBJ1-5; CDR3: ASSPHGGGNQPQH
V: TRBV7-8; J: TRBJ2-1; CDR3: ASSPSRVSSYNEQF
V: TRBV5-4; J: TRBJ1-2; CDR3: ASNYQGANRGYT
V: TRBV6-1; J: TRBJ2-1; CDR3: ASREGSEQF
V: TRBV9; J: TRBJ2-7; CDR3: ASSLGTSASYEQY
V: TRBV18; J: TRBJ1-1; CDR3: ASSPKVGANTEAS
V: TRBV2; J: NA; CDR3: ASSVGQGGSYEQY
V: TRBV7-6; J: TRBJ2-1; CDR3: ASSPRTGVHNEQF
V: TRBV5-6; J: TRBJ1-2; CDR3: ASLWGREGYGYT
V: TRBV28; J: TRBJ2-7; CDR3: ASSTRTSAYEQY
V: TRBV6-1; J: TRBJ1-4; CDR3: ASSGRGTNEKLF
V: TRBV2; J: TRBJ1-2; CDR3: ASGTGGFYGYT